Each of the 30 T cell receptor beta chains below was sequenced from the same sample in a study of control samples from healthy donors and cancer patients. Repertoires were generated with immunoSEQ multiplex PCR, while TCRdb's copy carries only in-frame clones and drops some. The sample holds about 170,000 clones, about 93% seen once. Sequenced: blood. The receptor source for this set is a woman in her sixties in good health.

CDR3 sequence (DNA): TGCGCCAGCAGCCAGGGACCCACCTACGAGCAGTACTTC. It yields the protein CASSQGPTYEQYF. V and J are TRBV5-1 and TRBJ2-7; the D gene could be TRBD1 or TRBD2 (5 bases each). The CDR3 is 13 residues long. V lost 4 bases, J lost 2 bases, and 10 bases lay in between. CDR1 is SGHRS and CDR2 is YFSETQ in the germline V gene.

The rearrangement uses TRBV5-4 and TRBJ1-5; D remains unclear. CDR1 is SGHNT, CDR2 YYREEE, per germline (reference sequence). The CDR3 covers 15 residues. Trimming removed 0 bases at V and 1 base at J, with 8 bases between. Here the CDR3 DNA reads TGTGCCAGCAGCTTGGAGTGGCAGAGCAATCAGCCCCAGCATTTT. It yields the protein CASSLEWQSNQPQHF.

Comments on this clone: The identical CDR3 is also encoded by other nucleotide sequences in the sample. V and J are TRBV9 and TRBJ1-6; maybe TRBD1 (6 bases). CDR1 and CDR2 from the germline V gene are SGDLS and YYNGEE. The V end was cut by 2 bases, the J end by 5 bases, with 8 bases between. The CDR3 is made up of 14 amino acids. CDR3 in DNA: TGTGCCAGCAGCGTGACAGGCGATAATTCACCCCTCCACTTT. This sequence encodes CASSVTGDNSPLHF.

The chain combines TRBV24-1 with TRBJ2-4, with D tentatively TRBD1 or TRBD2 (5 bases each). Germline CDR1 KGHDR, CDR2 SFDVKD. CDR3 length: 14 residues. V was shortened by 8 bases and J by 0 bases, with 10 bases between the two germline ends. The CDR3: CATNSGTAKNIQYF. Here the CDR3 DNA reads TGTGCCACCAATTCAGGGACAGCCAAAAACATTCAGTACTTC.

The chain links TRBV6-5 to TRBJ2-1; 7 nucleotides agree with TRBD1. The CDR3 runs to 14 residues. Germline assignment: CDR1 MNHEY and CDR2 SVGAGI. V gave up 7 bases and J gave up 3 bases; unmatched junction bases: 6. The CDR3 DNA is TGTGCCAGCACCAAGGGACAGAACTACAATGAGCAGTTCTTC. It yields the protein CASTKGQNYNEQFF.

This sequence joins TRBV4-1 and TRBJ2-3; 9 bases align to TRBD2. The CDR3 spans 19 residues. V dropped 0 bases and J dropped 2; count of bases not matched to a gene: 12. The germline V gene has CDR1 MGHRA and CDR2 YSYEKL. CDR3 protein: CASSQDLRQRGDLTDTQYF. The CDR3 nucleotides read TGCGCCAGCAGCCAAGATTTGCGTCAGCGGGGGGACCTCACAGATACGCAGTATTTT.

The chain joins TRBV9 to TRBJ1-6; 7 nucleotides agree with TRBD1. Per germline, CDR1 SGDLS and CDR2 YYNGEE. Trimming took 2 bases from V and 7 from J; bases not matched to a gene: 3. CDR3 length: 14 amino acids. The CDR3 DNA reads as TGTGCCAGCAGCGTGGACAGGTTAAATTCACCCCTCCACTTT. Translation gives CASSVDRLNSPLHF. The complete variable domain, with remaining parts taken from reference TRBV9 and TRBJ1-6, reads DSGVTQTPKHLITATGQRVTLRCSPRSGDLSVYWYQQSLDQGLQFLIQYYNGEERAKGNILERFSAQQFPDLHSELNLSSLELGDSALYFCASSVDRLNSPLHFGNGTRLTVT.

The J gene is TRBJ1-5, the V gene TRBV30; 7 bases line up with TRBD1. This CDR3 region has 16 residues. Germline assignment: CDR1 GTSNPN and CDR2 SVGIG (reference sequence). Trimming cost V 3 bases and J 0 bases; bases outside gene matches: 8. In DNA, the CDR3 is TGTGCCTGGAGCCGGCAGGGGGGCAATAGCAATCAGCCCCAGCATTTT. This encodes CAWSRQGGNSNQPQHF. Together with reference TRBV30 and TRBJ1-5, the CDR3 gives the full variable domain: SQTIHQWPATLVQPVGSPLSLECTVEGTSNPNLYWYRQAAGRGLQLLFYSVGIGQISSEVPQNLSASRPQDRQFILSSKKLLLSDSGFYLCAWSRQGGNSNQPQHFGDGTRLSIL.

The V and J genes are TRBV30 and TRBJ2-5; TRBD2 matches 9 bases. The CDR3 totals 15 residues. Germline CDR1 reads GTSNPN; CDR2 reads SVGIG (reference sequence). Trimming cost V 0 bases and J 1 base; bases outside gene matches: 3. The CDR3 coding sequence is TGTGCCTGGAGTGTAGGGACTAGCACCCAAGAGACCCAGTACTTC. Translation gives CAWSVGTSTQETQYF.

The chain joins TRBV5-1 to TRBJ1-6, with D perhaps TRBD1 (5 bases). Germline V gene lookup returns CDR1 SGHRS and CDR2 YFSETQ. V was pared by 2 bases and J by 2 bases, with 8 bases between. There are 15 residues in the CDR3. CDR3 coding DNA: TGCGCCAGCAGCTTCGAGGGGCCCTATAATTCACCCCTCCACTTT. Amino acid sequence: CASSFEGPYNSPLHF.

The V gene is TRBV18, the J gene TRBJ2-2, with 9 bases matching TRBD1. Germline trimming cut 5 bases from V and 7 bases from J; bases unmatched to any gene: 11. This CDR3 region has 16 residues. CDR1 and CDR2 (germline): KGHSH, LQKENI. The chain's CDR3 is CASSERSGTGFGELFF. In nucleotides, the CDR3 is TGTGCCAGCTCAGAAAGATCCGGGACAGGGTTCGGGGAGCTGTTTTTT. Drawing the rest from reference TRBV18 and TRBJ2-2, the complete variable domain is NAGVMQNPRHLVRRRGQEARLRCSPMKGHSHVYWYRQLPEEGLKFMVYLQKENIIDESGMPKERFSAEFPKEGPSILRIQQVVRGDSAAYFCASSERSGTGFGELFFGEGSRLTVL.

The CDR3 loop is CATFGGGGTEAFF. In nucleotides, the CDR3 is TGTGCTACCTTTGGCGGGGGAGGGACTGAAGCTTTCTTT. The V call is TRBV6-5, the J call TRBJ1-1; D is possibly TRBD1 (5 bases). Germline loops: CDR1 MNHEY, CDR2 SVGAGI. CDR3 size: 13 residues.

This chain uses TRBV27 with TRBJ2-5; 7 nucleotides line up with TRBD2. V was pared by 5 bases and J by 5 bases, with 8 bases of the junction left unmatched. The germline CDR1 and CDR2 sequences are MNHEY and SMNVEV (reference sequence). This CDR3 contains 14 residues. CDR3 loop: CASSGLNGGETQYF. In nucleotides, the CDR3 is TGTGCCAGCAGTGGGCTCAACGGGGGGGAGACCCAGTACTTC.

The CDR3 region has the DNA TGTGCCAGCAGCCGGGCACAAGTCTACGAGCAGTACTTC. This encodes CASSRAQVYEQYF. V gene TRBV3-1 (or the pseudogene TRBV3-2) combines with J gene TRBJ2-7; the D is unclear. Germline CDR1 and CDR2: LGHDT and YNNKEL (reference sequence). Trimming left V 4 bases short and J 3 bases short, with 10 bases between. The CDR3 length is 13 residues.

The genes are TRBV6-2 or TRBV6-3 and TRBJ1-2; D gene unclear. Germline lookup yields CDR1 MNHEY and CDR2 SVGEGT. Trimming took off 2 bases at V and 2 bases at J, with 12 bases between the two ends. The CDR3 contains 15 residues. The CDR3 loop is CASSYGEDENYGYTF. DNA of the CDR3: TGTGCCAGCAGTTACGGGGAAGACGAGAACTATGGCTACACCTTC.

This clone was found once. V and J are TRBV7-8 and TRBJ1-6; maybe TRBD1 (6 bases). The length of the CDR3 is 16 residues. Germline V gene lookup returns CDR1 SGHVS and CDR2 FQNEAQ. The ends were cut back, 0 bases at V and 6 bases at J, with 12 bases in the middle. In nucleotides, the CDR3 is TGTGCCAGCAGCTTAGCGGGGGCAGGTACTAATTCACCCCTCCACTTT. Protein: CASSLAGAGTNSPLHF.

This rearrangement joins TRBV21-1 to TRBJ1-5; the D call of TRBD1 is as the table states it, not checked on the DNA. TRBV21-1 is given as a pseudogene. This CDR3 has 15 amino acids. This CDR3 reads CASSAPQGNNQPQHF. DNA of the CDR3: TGTGCCAGCAGCGCCCCTCAGGGAAACAATCAGCCCCAGCATTTT.

The gene calls are TRBV10-1 and TRBJ1-2; the D is unclear. Deletions cut 0 bases from V and 4 bases from J, with 6 bases between. Germline loops: CDR1 WNHNN, CDR2 SYGVQD (reference sequence). The CDR3 has 13 amino acids. CDR3 nucleotides: TGCGCCAGCAGTGAGTCGGCGGGCTATGGCTACACCTTC. This encodes CASSESAGYGYTF.

V usage is TRBV27 and J usage is TRBJ1-2; D might be TRBD1 (6 bases). The CDR3 is made up of 17 amino acids. Deletions cut 5 bases from V and 0 bases from J, with 19 bases between. The V gene's germline CDR1 is MNHEY and CDR2 SMNVEV (reference sequence). Here the CDR3 DNA reads TGTGCCAGCAGTCCGCATGGGTGGGGGCCAGCTAACTATGGCTACACCTTC. It yields the protein CASSPHGWGPANYGYTF.

CDR3 residues: CASSETRDRVAFF. The DNA of the CDR3 is TGTGCCAGCAGCGAAACTCGGGACAGGGTTGCTTTCTTT. The V and J genes are TRBV21-1 and TRBJ1-1; the table's D gene call, TRBD1, was not cross checked with the DNA. TRBV21-1 is labeled a pseudogene. This CDR3 comprises 13 residues.

The V gene is TRBV19, the J gene TRBJ2-4; D is perhaps TRBD1 (6 bases). This CDR3 has 16 residues. V was pared by 3 bases and J by 3 bases, with 15 bases between. Looked up from germline, CDR1 is LNHDA and CDR2 is SQIVND (reference sequence). The CDR3 DNA follows: TGTGCCAGTAGTATGGGCTCCAGGGGTGGCAAAAACATTCAGTACTTC. Its protein product is CASSMGSRGGKNIQYF.

The CDR3 region is CASSFSPVNEQFF. As DNA, the CDR3 is TGTGCCAGCAGTTTTTCACCCGTCAATGAGCAGTTCTTC. The chain links TRBV12-3 or TRBV12-4 to TRBJ2-1; D unresolved. V was trimmed by 3 bases and J by 6 bases, leaving 9 bases between them. CDR3 length: 13 amino acids.

This chain links TRBV4-3 with TRBJ1-5, with D possibly TRBD1 on 5 matching bases. The V gene's germline CDR1 is LGHNA and CDR2 YSLEER. The CDR3 covers 16 residues. V lost 0 bases to trimming and J lost 5 bases, with 14 bases between them. CDR3 sequence (DNA): TGCGCCAGCAGCCAAGATCCTGGCCAGGGCCATCAGCCCCAGCATTTT. As protein: CASSQDPGQGHQPQHF.

The gene calls are TRBV18 and TRBJ1-1; D is perhaps TRBD1 (5 bases). The CDR3 consists of 14 residues. Per germline, CDR1 KGHSH and CDR2 LQKENI. The V and J ends lost 6 bases and 4 bases respectively, with 15 bases between them. CDR3 in amino acids: CASSLASGSTEAFF. The CDR3 DNA sequence: TGTGCCAGCTCTCTAGCGTCAGGGTCCACTGAAGCTTTCTTT.

This sequence joins TRBV7-8 and TRBJ2-2; D might be TRBD2 (5 bases). In germline, CDR1 is SGHVS, CDR2 FQNEAQ. Trimming cost V 11 bases and J 6 bases, with 10 bases left between them. This CDR3 region has 11 residues. The CDR3 nucleotides are TGTGCCGTGGGAGTTGCCGGGGAGCTGTTTTTT. Amino acid sequence: CAVGVAGELFF. Using reference TRBV7-8 and TRBJ2-2 for the parts outside the CDR3, the full variable domain is GAGVSQSPRYKVAKRGQDVALRCDPISGHVSLFWYQQALGQGPEFLTYFQNEAQLDKSGLPSDRFFAERPEGSVSTLKIQRTQQEDSAVYLCAVGVAGELFFGEGSRLTVL.

This chain uses TRBV12-1 with TRBJ2-2; TRBD2, the table's D call, was not compared with the DNA. TRBV12-1 is a pseudogene locus. The CDR3 runs to 18 residues. The CDR3 DNA reads as TGTGCCAGCAGCTTTTTAGCGGCAGGGTGGAGGATAGGCGGGGAGCTGTTTTTT. Protein: CASSFLAAGWRIGGELFF.

The chain joins TRBV5-5 to TRBJ2-5, with 9 nucleotides matching TRBD2. CDR3 size: 16 residues. Germline assignment: CDR1 SGHKS and CDR2 YYEKEE (reference sequence). Germline trimming cut 2 bases from V and 1 base from J; bases unmatched to any gene: 6. The CDR3 DNA is TGTGCCAGCAGCTTAGGGCTAGCGGGGAGCCAAGAGACCCAGTACTTC. Its translation is CASSLGLAGSQETQYF.

V is TRBV18 and J is TRBJ2-2, with 9 nucleotides matching TRBD1. CDR1 and CDR2 from the germline V gene are KGHSH and LQKENI. CDR3 size: 17 residues. V shed 4 bases, J shed 3 bases, and the junction held 9 bases outside the gene matches. CDR3 nucleotide sequence: TGTGCCAGCTCACTCACAAACAGGGGGCCAGACACCGGGGAGCTGTTTTTT. Its protein is CASSLTNRGPDTGELFF.

V is TRBV6-1 and J is TRBJ1-2; no clear D gene. V lost 5 bases, J lost 4 bases, and 20 bases lay in between. This CDR3 is 16 amino acids long. Per the germline V gene, CDR1 is MNHNS and CDR2 is SASEGT. This CDR3 is CASSQDDGSRIYGYTF. The CDR3 region has the DNA TGTGCCAGCAGTCAAGACGACGGATCCCGTATCTATGGCTACACCTTC.

This clone was seen more than once but under ten times. The chain combines TRBV18 with TRBJ1-1, with D uncertain. This CDR3 spans 13 amino acids. Looked up from germline, CDR1 is KGHSH and CDR2 is LQKENI. The V gene lost 1 base and the J gene lost 6 bases, with 9 bases spanning the gap. The CDR3 reads CASSPRGAPEAFF. The CDR3, as DNA: TGTGCCAGCTCACCACGAGGTGCCCCTGAAGCTTTCTTT.